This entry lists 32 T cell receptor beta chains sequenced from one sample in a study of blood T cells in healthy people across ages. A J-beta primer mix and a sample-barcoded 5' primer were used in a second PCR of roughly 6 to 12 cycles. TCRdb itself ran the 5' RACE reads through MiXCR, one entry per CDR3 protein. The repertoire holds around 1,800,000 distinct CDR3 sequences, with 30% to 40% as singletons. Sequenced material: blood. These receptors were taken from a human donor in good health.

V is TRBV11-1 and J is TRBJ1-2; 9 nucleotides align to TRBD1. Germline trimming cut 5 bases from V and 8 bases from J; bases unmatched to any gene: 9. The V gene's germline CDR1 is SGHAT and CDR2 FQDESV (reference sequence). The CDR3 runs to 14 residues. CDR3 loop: CASSRRTGDMGYTF. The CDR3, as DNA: TGTGCCAGCAGCCGCCGGACAGGGGATATGGGCTACACCTTC.

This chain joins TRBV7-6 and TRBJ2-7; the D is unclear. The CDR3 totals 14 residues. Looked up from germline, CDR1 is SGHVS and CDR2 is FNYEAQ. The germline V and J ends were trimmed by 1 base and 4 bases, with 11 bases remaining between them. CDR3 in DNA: TGTGCCAGCAGCTTAGGAGGTGTGGAGTACGAGCAGTACTTC. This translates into CASSLGGVEYEQYF.

The CDR3 DNA reads as TGTGCCAGCAGTGAATTCCGGACAGGGGGCACAGATACGCAGTATTTT. Encoded protein: CASSEFRTGGTDTQYF. The genes are TRBV25-1 and TRBJ2-3, with 9 bases lining up with TRBD1. Germline V gene lookup returns CDR1 MGHDK and CDR2 SYGVNS. The CDR3 runs to 16 residues. Trimming took 1 base from V and 1 from J; bases not matched to a gene: 3.

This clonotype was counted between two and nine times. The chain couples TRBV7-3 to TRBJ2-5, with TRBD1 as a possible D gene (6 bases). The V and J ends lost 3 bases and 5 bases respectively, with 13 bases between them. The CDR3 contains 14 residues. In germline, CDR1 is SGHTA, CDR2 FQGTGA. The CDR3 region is CASSLGHPSETQYF. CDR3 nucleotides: TGTGCCAGCAGCTTGGGACACCCCTCGGAGACCCAGTACTTC.

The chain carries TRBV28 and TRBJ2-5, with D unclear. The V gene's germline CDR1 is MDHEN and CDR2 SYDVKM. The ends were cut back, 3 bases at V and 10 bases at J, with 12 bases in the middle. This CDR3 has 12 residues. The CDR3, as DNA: TGTGCCAGCAGTTTGCAGATCGCAAACCAGTACTTC. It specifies CASSLQIANQYF.

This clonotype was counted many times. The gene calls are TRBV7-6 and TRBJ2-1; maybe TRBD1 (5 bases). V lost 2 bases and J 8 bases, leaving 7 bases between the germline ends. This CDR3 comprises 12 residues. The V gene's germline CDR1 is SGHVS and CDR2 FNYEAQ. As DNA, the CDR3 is TGTGCCAGCAGCTTAACCAGGGATGAGCAGTTCTTC. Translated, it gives CASSLTRDEQFF.

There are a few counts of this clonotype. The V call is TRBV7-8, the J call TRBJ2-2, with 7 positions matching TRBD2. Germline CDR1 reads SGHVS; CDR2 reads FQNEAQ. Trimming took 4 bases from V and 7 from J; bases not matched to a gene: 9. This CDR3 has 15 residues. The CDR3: CASSWRLASDGELFF. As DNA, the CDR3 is TGTGCCAGCAGCTGGCGACTAGCCTCGGACGGGGAGCTGTTTTTT.

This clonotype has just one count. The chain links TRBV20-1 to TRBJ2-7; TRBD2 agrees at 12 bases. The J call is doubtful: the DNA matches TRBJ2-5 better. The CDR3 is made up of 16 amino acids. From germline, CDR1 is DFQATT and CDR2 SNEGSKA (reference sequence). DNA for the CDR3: TGCAGTGCTAGTTGGCCTAGCGGGGGGGGCGGAGAGACCCAGTACTTC. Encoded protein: CSASWPSGGGGETQYF.

For the CDR3, the DNA is TGTGCCAGCAGTTTAGCATCGACAGGCCGCACAGATACGCAGTATTTT. As protein: CASSLASTGRTDTQYF. The V call is TRBV12-3 or TRBV12-4, the J call TRBJ2-3; perhaps TRBD1 as D (6 bases). The CDR3 runs to 16 residues. V lost 0 bases and J lost 1, with 11 bases in between.

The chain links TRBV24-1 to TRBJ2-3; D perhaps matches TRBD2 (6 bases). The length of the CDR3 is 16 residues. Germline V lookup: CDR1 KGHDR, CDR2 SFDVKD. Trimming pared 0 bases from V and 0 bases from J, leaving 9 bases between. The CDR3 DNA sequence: TGTGCCACCAGTGATTTGGGGCGGGATAGCACAGATACGCAGTATTTT. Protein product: CATSDLGRDSTDTQYF.

CDR3 sequence reads: CASSFSPAGGPNEQFF. DNA for the CDR3: TGCGCCAGCAGCTTCTCCCCAGCGGGGGGACCCAATGAGCAGTTCTTC. V and J are TRBV5-1 and TRBJ2-1, with 9 bases aligning to TRBD2. CDR3 size: 16 residues. Unmatched junction bases numbered 9, after V lost 2 bases and J lost 6 bases. The germline V gene has CDR1 SGHRS and CDR2 YFSETQ.

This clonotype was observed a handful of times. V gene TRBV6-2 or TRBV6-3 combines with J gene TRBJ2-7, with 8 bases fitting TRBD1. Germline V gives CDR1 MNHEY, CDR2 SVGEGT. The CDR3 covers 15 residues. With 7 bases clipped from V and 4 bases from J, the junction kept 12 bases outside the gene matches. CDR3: CASTLSPGQVYEQYF. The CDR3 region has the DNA TGTGCCAGCACCCTCTCGCCGGGACAGGTATACGAGCAGTACTTC.

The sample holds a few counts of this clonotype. As DNA, the CDR3 is TGCGCCAGCAGCCCTCTGGGACTAGCGATAGGAGAGACCCAGTACTTC. It encodes CASSPLGLAIGETQYF. V usage is TRBV4-1 and J usage is TRBJ2-5; TRBD2 aligns across 10 bases. The CDR3 has 16 amino acids. Germline assignment: CDR1 MGHRA and CDR2 YSYEKL. V lost 4 bases and J lost 4; bases outside the gene matches: 9.

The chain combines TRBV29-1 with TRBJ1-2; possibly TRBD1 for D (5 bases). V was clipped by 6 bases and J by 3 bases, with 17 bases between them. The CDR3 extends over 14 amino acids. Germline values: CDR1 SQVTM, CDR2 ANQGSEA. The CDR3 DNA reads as TGCAGCGTCCTTCCGGGACCCCTTCACTATGGCTACACCTTC. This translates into CSVLPGPLHYGYTF.

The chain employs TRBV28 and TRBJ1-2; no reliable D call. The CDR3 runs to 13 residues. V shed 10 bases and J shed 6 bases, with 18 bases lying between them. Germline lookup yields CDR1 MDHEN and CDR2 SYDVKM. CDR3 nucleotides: TGTGCCACCCCTAGTATCCTTCCCGATGGCTACACCTTC. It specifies CATPSILPDGYTF.

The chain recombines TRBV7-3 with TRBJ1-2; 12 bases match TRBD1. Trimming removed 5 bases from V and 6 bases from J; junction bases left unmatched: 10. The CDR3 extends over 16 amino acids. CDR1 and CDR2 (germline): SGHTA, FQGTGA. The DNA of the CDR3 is TGTGCCAGCAGCCCCTTAGGGACAGGGGGCGCGCATGGCTACACCTTC. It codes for CASSPLGTGGAHGYTF. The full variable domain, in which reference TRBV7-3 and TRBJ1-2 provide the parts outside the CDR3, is GAGVSQTPSNKVTEKGKYVELRCDPISGHTALYWYRQSLGQGPEFLIYFQGTGAADDSGLPNDRFFAVRPEGSVSTLKIQRTERGDSAVYLCASSPLGTGGAHGYTFGSGTRLTVV.

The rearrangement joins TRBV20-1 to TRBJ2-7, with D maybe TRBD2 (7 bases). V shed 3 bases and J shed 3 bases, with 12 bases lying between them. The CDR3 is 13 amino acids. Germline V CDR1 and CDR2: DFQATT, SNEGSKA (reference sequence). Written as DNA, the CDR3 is TGCAGTGCTAGTGGGAGGGGACACTACGAGCAGTACTTC. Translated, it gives CSASGRGHYEQYF.

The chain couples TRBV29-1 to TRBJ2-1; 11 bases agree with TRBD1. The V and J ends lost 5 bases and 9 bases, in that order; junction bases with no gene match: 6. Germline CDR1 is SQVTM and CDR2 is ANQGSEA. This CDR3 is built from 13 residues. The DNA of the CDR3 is TGCAGCGTTTGGGACAGGGGGTTGGTTGAGCAGTTCTTC. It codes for CSVWDRGLVEQFF.

CDR3 amino acids: CASSLSPGVGTFNYGYTF. CDR3 coding DNA: TGTGCCAGCAGCTTATCACCCGGCGTAGGGACATTCAACTATGGCTACACCTTC. This chain uses TRBV11-3 with TRBJ1-2; weak D call: TRBD1 (6 bases). Germline values: CDR1 SGHNT, CDR2 YENEEA. The V and J ends lost 2 bases and 2 bases respectively, with 21 bases between them. The CDR3 runs to 18 residues.

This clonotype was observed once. CDR3 nucleotides: TGTGCCAGCAATCAGCCACGGGGCAACAGCCAAGAGACCCAGTACTTC. This codes for CASNQPRGNSQETQYF. The chain links TRBV7-9 to TRBJ2-5; either TRBD1 or TRBD2 may fit D (5 bases each). CDR3 length: 16 amino acids. CDR1 and CDR2 from the germline V gene are SEHNR and FQNEAQ (reference sequence). Trimming removed 7 bases from V and 1 base from J, with 19 bases in between.

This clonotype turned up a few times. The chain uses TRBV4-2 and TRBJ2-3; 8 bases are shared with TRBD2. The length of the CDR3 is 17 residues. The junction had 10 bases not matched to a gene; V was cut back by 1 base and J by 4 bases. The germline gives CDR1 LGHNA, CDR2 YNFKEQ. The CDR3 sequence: CASSQVWGSGEADTQYF. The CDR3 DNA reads TGTGCCAGCAGCCAAGTTTGGGGTAGCGGGGAGGCAGATACGCAGTATTTT.

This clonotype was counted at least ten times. CDR3 amino acids: CATSDRVNSPLHF. CDR3 coding DNA: TGTGCCACCTCGGACAGGGTCAATTCACCCCTCCACTTT. The chain is built from TRBV6-6 and TRBJ1-6; 8 bases fit TRBD1. Germline values: CDR1 MNHNY, CDR2 SVGAGI (reference sequence). CDR3 size: 13 residues. V lost 10 bases to trimming and J lost 7 bases; unmatched junction nucleotides: 6.

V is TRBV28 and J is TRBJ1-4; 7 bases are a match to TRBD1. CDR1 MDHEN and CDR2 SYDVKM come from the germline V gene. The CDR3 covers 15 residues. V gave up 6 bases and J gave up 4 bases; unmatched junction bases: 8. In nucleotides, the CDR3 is TGTGCCAGCAGCGCCGGACAGGTCTTTAATGAAAAACTGTTTTTT. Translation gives CASSAGQVFNEKLFF.

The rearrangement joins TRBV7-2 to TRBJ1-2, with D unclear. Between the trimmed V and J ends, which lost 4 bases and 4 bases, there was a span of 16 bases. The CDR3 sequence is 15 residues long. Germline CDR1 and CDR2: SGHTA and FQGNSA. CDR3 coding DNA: TGTGCCAGCAGCTCCGAGAAGGCCCGAGGCTATGGCTACACCTTC. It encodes CASSSEKARGYGYTF. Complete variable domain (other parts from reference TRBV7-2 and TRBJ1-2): GAGVSQSPSNKVTEKGKDVELRCDPISGHTALYWYRQSLGQGLEFLIYFQGNSAPDKSGLPSDRFSAERTGGSVSTLTIQRTQQEDSAVYLCASSSEKARGYGYTFGSGTRLTVV.

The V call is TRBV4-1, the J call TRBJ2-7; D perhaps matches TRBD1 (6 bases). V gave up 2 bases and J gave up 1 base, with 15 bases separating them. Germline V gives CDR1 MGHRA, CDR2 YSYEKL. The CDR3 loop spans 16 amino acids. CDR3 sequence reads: CASSQPGQKKSYEQYF. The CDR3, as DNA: TGCGCCAGCAGCCAACCCGGACAGAAAAAATCCTACGAGCAGTACTTC.

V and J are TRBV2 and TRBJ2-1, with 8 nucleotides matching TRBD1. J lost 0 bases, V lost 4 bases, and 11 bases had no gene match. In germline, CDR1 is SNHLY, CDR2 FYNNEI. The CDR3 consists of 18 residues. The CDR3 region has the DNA TGTGCCAGCAGTGGACAGGGGAAACTCCATGTCTCCTACAATGAGCAGTTCTTC. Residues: CASSGQGKLHVSYNEQFF. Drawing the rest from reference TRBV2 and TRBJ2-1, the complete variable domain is EPEVTQTPSHQVTQMGQEVILRCVPISNHLYFYWYRQILGQKVEFLVSFYNNEISEKSEIFDDQFSVERPDGSNFTLKIRSTKLEDSAMYFCASSGQGKLHVSYNEQFFGPGTRLTVL.

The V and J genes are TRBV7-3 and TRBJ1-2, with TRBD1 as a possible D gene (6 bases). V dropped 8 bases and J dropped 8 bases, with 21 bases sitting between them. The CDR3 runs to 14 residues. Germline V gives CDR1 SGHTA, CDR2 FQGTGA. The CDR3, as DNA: TGTGCCAGCCAGCAGGGGCGCCCTGCTGGAGGCTACACCTTC. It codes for CASQQGRPAGGYTF.

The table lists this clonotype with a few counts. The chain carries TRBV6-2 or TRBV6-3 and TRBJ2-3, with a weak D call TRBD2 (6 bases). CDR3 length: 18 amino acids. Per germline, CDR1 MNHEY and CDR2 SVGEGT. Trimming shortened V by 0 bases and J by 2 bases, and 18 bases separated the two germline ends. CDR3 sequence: CASSYSRRAGRNTDTQYF. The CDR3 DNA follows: TGTGCCAGCAGTTACTCGAGGCGGGCAGGGAGGAACACAGATACGCAGTATTTT.

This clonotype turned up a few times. The CDR3 DNA sequence: TGTGCCAGCAGCTCGACCGTAGATACGCAGTATTTT. Translated, it gives CASSSTVDTQYF. The chain is built from TRBV2 and TRBJ2-3; D call uncertain. Germline assignment: CDR1 SNHLY and CDR2 FYNNEI. The CDR3 totals 12 residues. Trimming took off 6 bases at V and 5 bases at J, with 9 bases between the two ends.

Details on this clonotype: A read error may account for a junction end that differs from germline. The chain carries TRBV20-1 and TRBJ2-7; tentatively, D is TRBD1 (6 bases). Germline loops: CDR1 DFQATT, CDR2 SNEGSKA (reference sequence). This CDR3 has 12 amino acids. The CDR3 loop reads CRASPGQNEQYF. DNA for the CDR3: TGCAGAGCTAGCCCCGGACAGAACGAGCAGTACTTC.

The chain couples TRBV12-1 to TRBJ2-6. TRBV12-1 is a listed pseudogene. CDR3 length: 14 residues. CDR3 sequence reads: CASSHTKGANVLTF. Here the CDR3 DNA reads TGTGCCAGCAGCCATACCAAGGGAGCCAACGTCCTGACTTTC.

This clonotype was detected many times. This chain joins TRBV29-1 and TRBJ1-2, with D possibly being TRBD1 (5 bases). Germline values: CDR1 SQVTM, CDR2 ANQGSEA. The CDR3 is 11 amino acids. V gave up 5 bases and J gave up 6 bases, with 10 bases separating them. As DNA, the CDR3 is TGCAGCGTTTGGGACGGAGATGGCTACACCTTC. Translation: CSVWDGDGYTF.